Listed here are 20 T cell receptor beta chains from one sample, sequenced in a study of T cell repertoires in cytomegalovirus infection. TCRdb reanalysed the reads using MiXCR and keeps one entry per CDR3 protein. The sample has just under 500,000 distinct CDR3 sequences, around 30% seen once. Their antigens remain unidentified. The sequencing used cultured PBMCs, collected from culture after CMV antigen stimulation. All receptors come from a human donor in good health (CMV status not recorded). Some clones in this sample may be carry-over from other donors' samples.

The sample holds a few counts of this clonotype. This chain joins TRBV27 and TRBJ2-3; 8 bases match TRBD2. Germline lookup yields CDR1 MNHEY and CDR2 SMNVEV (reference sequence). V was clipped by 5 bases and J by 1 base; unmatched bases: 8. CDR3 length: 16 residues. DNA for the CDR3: TGTGCCAGCAGTCCCGTTAGCGGGACCGGCACAGATACGCAGTATTTT. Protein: CASSPVSGTGTDTQYF.

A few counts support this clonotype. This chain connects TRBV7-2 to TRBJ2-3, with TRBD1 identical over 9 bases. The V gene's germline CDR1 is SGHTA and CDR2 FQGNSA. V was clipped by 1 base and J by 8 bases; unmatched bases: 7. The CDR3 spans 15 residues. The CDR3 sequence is CASSLERTGDGTQYF. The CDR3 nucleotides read TGTGCCAGCAGCTTAGAACGGACAGGGGATGGTACGCAGTATTTT.

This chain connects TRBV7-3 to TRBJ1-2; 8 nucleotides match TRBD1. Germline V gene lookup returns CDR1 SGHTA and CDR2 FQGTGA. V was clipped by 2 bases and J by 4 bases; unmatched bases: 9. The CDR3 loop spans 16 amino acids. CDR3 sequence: CASSLGAGQDSYGYTF. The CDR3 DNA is TGTGCCAGCAGCTTAGGCGCGGGACAGGATTCCTATGGCTACACCTTC.

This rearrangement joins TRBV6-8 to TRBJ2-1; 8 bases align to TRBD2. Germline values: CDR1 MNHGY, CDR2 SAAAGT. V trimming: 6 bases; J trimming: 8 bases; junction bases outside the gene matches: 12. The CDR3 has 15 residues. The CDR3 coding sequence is TGTGCCAGCAGGGAGAGCGGGAGAAGCGGCGATGAGCAGTTCTTC. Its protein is CASRESGRSGDEQFF.

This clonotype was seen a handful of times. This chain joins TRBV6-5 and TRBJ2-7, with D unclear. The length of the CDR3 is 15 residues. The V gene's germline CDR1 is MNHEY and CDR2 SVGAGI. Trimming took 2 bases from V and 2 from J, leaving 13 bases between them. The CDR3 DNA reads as TGTGCCAGCAGTTACGGTGGGCCATCAACCTACGAGCAGTACTTC. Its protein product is CASSYGGPSTYEQYF.

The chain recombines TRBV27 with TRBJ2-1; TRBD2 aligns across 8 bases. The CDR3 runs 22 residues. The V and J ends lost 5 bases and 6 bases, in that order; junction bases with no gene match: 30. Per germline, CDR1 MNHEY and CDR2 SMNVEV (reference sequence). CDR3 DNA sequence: TGTGCCAGCAGTCTCTCCCCCACCCTCGTGGCGGGAGGCCCCTCAACCGTCAATGAGCAGTTCTTC. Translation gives CASSLSPTLVAGGPSTVNEQFF.

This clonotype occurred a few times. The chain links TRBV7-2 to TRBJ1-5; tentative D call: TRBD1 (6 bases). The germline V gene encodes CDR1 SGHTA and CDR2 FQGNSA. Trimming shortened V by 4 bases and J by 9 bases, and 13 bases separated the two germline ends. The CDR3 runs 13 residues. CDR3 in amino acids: CASSSRGFGPQHF. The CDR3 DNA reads TGTGCCAGCAGCTCGAGGGGGTTCGGGCCCCAGCATTTT. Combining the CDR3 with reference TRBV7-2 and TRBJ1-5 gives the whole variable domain GAGVSQSPSNKVTEKGKDVELRCDPISGHTALYWYRQSLGQGLEFLIYFQGNSAPDKSGLPSDRFSAERTGGSVSTLTIQRTQQEDSAVYLCASSSRGFGPQHFGDGTRLSIL.

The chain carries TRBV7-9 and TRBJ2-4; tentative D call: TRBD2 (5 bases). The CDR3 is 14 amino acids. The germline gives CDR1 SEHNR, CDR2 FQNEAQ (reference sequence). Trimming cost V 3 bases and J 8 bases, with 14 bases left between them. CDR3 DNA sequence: TGTGCCAGCAGCTTGGGGATGGCGAGGGACATTCAGTACTTC. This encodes CASSLGMARDIQYF.

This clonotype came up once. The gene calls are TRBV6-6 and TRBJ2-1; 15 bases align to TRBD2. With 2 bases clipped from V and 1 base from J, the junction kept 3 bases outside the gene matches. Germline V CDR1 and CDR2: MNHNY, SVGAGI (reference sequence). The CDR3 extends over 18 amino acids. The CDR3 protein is CASSYVGLAGGSYNEQFF. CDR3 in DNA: TGTGCCAGCAGTTACGTCGGACTAGCGGGAGGGTCCTACAATGAGCAGTTCTTC.

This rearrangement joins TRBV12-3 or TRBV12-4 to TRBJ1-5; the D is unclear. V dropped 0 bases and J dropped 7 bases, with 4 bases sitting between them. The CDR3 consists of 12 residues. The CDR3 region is CASSLARQPQHF. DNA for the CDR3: TGTGCCAGCAGTTTAGCGCGACAGCCCCAGCATTTT.

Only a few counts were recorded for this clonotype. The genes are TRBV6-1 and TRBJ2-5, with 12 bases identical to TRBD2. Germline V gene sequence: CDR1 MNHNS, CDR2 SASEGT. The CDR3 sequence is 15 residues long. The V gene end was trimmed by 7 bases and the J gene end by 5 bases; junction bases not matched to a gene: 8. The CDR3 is CASNLAGGPLETQYF. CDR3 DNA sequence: TGTGCCAGCAACCTAGCGGGAGGGCCTCTGGAGACCCAGTACTTC.

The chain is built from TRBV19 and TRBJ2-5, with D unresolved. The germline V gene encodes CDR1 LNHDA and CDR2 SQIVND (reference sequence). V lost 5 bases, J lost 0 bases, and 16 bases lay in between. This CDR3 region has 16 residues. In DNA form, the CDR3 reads TGTGCCAGTAGTTTCGACGTACAGCTGTACCAAGAGACCCAGTACTTC. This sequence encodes CASSFDVQLYQETQYF.

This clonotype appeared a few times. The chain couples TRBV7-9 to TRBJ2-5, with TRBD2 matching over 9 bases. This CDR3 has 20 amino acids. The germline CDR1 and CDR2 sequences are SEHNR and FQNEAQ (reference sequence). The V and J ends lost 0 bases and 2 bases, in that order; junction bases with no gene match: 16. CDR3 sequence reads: CASSLARKEVTSGRQETQYF. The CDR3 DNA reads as TGTGCCAGCAGCTTAGCGCGAAAGGAGGTGACTAGCGGTCGTCAAGAGACCCAGTACTTC.

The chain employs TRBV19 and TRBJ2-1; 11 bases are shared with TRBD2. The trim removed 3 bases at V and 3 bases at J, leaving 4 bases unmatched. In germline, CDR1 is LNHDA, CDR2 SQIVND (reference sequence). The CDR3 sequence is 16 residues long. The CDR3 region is CASSILGTSGYNEQFF. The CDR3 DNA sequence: TGTGCCAGTAGTATCCTCGGGACTAGCGGCTACAATGAGCAGTTCTTC.

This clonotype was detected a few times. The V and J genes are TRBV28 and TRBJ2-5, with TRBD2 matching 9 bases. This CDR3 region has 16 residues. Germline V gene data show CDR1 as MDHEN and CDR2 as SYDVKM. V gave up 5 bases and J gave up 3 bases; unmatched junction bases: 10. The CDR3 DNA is TGTGCCAGCAGTCCGCATATAGGACTAGCGAAAGAGACCCAGTACTTC. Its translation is CASSPHIGLAKETQYF.

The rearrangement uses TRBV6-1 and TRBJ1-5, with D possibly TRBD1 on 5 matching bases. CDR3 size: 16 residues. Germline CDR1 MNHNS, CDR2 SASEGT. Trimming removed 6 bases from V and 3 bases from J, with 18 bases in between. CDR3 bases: TGTGCCAGCAGCCCCGTCAGAGGGGCCTACAATCAGCCCCAGCATTTT. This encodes CASSPVRGAYNQPQHF.

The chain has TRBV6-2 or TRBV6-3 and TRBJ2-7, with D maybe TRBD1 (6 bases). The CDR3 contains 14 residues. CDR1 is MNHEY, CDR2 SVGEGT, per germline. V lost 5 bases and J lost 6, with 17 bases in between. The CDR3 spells CASSDTGTPREQYV. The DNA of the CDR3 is TGTGCCAGCAGTGACACAGGGACCCCTCGCGAGCAGTACGTC.

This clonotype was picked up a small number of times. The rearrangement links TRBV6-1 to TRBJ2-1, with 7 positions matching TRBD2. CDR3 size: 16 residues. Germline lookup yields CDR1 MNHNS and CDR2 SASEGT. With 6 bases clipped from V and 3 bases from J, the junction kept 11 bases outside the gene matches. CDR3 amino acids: CASSDSGAGLYNEQFF. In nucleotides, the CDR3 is TGTGCCAGCAGCGATTCGGGAGCGGGGCTCTACAATGAGCAGTTCTTC.

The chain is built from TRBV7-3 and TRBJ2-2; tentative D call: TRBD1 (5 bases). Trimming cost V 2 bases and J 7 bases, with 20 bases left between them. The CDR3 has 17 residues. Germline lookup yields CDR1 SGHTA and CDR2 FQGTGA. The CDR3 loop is CASSLDPQTAIVGELFF. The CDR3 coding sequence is TGTGCCAGCAGCTTAGATCCCCAGACAGCTATTGTCGGGGAGCTGTTTTTT.

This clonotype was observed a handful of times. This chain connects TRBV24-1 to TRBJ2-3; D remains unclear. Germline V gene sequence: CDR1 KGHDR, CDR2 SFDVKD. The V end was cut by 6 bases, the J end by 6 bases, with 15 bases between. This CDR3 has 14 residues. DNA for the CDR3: TGTGCCACCAGTTCCAGCCCCACCGCGGATACGCAGTATTTT. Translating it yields CATSSSPTADTQYF.